The 32 T cell receptor beta chains below come from one sample, sequenced in a study of T cell changes during pregnancy in multiple sclerosis. Repertoires were generated with immunoSEQ multiplex PCR, while TCRdb's copy carries only in-frame clones and drops some. The top ten hold more than 1.3% of the sample, which has some 71,000 clones, under 95% seen once. The material sequenced was peripheral blood, taken in the third trimester of pregnancy. These receptors all stem from a female donor with multiple sclerosis, enrolled in a pregnancy study.

The chain recombines TRBV30 with TRBJ2-5, with D hard to call. The CDR3 runs 12 residues. Trimming pared 2 bases from V and 10 bases from J, leaving 14 bases between. Germline V CDR1 and CDR2: GTSNPN, SVGIG (reference sequence). DNA for the CDR3: TGTGCCTGGAGTCGGCGAGGTAGGAACCAGTACTTC. It is translated as CAWSRRGRNQYF.

The genes are TRBV6-1 and TRBJ1-2, with 8 nucleotides matching TRBD1. Per the germline V gene, CDR1 is MNHNS and CDR2 is SASEGT. CDR3 length: 14 amino acids. J was trimmed by 8 bases and V by 5 bases; bases with no gene match: 10. CDR3 nucleotides: TGTGCCAGCAGTACTGGACAGGGAGGGGAGGGCTACACCTTC. Its protein product is CASSTGQGGEGYTF.

The genes are TRBV29-1 and TRBJ1-2; 8 bases align to TRBD1. The trim removed 4 bases at V and 4 bases at J, leaving 8 bases unmatched. CDR1 is SQVTM and CDR2 is ANQGSEA in the germline V gene. This CDR3 spans 14 amino acids. The CDR3 DNA is TGCAGCGTTGCGGGGACAGGCGTCTTCTATGGCTACACCTTC. Its translation: CSVAGTGVFYGYTF.

The V call is TRBV15, the J call TRBJ1-6; no definite D call. The CDR3 consists of 14 residues. CDR1 LNHNV and CDR2 YYDKDF come from the germline V gene (reference sequence). Trimming removed 1 base from V and 5 bases from J, with 6 bases in between. CDR3 nucleotides: TGTGCCACCAGCAGAGCAGTGGATAATTCACCCCTCCACTTT. Amino acids: CATSRAVDNSPLHF.

This clone was seen just once. The chain has TRBV27 and TRBJ1-1; D possibly corresponds to TRBD1 (5 bases). Germline values: CDR1 MNHEY, CDR2 SMNVEV (reference sequence). Trimming removed 6 bases at V and 11 bases at J, with 19 bases between. This CDR3 contains 13 residues. This CDR3 reads CASRPRGFSGAFF. The CDR3 coding sequence is TGTGCCAGCAGGCCTAGGGGATTTTCAGGGGCTTTCTTT.

V is TRBV28 and J is TRBJ1-5; TRBD1 is a possible D gene (5 bases). Per the germline V gene, CDR1 is MDHEN and CDR2 is SYDVKM. The CDR3 has 16 residues. With 3 bases removed from V and 5 bases from J, the gap between germline ends came to 17 bases. The CDR3 DNA reads as TGTGCCAGCAGTTTGAACGGACGGGGGAAGCATCAGCCCCAGCATTTT. This gives the protein CASSLNGRGKHQPQHF.

This chain joins TRBV7-6 and TRBJ2-7; a possible D gene is TRBD1 (7 bases). Trimming removed 2 bases at V and 0 bases at J, with 14 bases between. This CDR3 region has 16 residues. Per germline, CDR1 SGHVS and CDR2 FNYEAQ. CDR3 nucleotides: TGTGCCAGCAGCTTAACCCCAGGGGGGAGCTCCTACGAGCAGTACTTC. Translated: CASSLTPGGSSYEQYF.

V gene TRBV6-6 combines with J gene TRBJ1-5, with a weak D call TRBD1 (6 bases). V lost 6 bases and J lost 4, with 13 bases in between. The CDR3 is made up of 14 amino acids. Germline values: CDR1 MNHNY, CDR2 SVGAGI (reference sequence). The CDR3 nucleotides read TGTGCCAGCAGACCCGGACAGCATAATCAGCCCCAGCATTTT. Its translation is CASRPGQHNQPQHF.

The chain couples TRBV19 to TRBJ2-7; 10 positions agree with TRBD1. The CDR3 runs 14 residues. V lost 5 bases, J lost 3 bases, and 4 bases stayed unmatched. Germline V gene sequence: CDR1 LNHDA, CDR2 SQIVND (reference sequence). CDR3 sequence (DNA): TGTGCCAGTAGTCGGACAGGGGGGAACTACGAGCAGTACTTC. Its translation: CASSRTGGNYEQYF.

The chain joins TRBV29-1 to TRBJ1-2; D perhaps matches TRBD1 (6 bases). V was trimmed by 3 bases and J by 2 bases, leaving 7 bases between them. The CDR3 is 12 residues long. The V gene's germline CDR1 is SQVTM and CDR2 ANQGSEA. CDR3 DNA: TGCAGCGTTGAGGGACAAAACTATGGCTACACCTTC. Protein product: CSVEGQNYGYTF.

J is TRBJ2-1 and V is TRBV6-1; 9 bases are a match to TRBD2. Germline CDR1 is MNHNS and CDR2 is SASEGT. The CDR3 extends over 15 amino acids. The trim removed 6 bases at V and 1 base at J, leaving 4 bases unmatched. This CDR3 is CASSPSGGSYNEQFF. Written as DNA, the CDR3 is TGTGCCAGCAGCCCAAGCGGGGGGTCCTACAATGAGCAGTTCTTC.

This CDR3 is CASSRQPTGLGYGYTF. CDR3 coding DNA: TGCGCCAGCAGCCGTCAACCGACAGGGTTGGGCTATGGCTACACCTTC. The rearrangement joins TRBV4-1 to TRBJ1-2; TRBD1 aligns across 7 bases. There are 16 residues in the CDR3. Germline V gives CDR1 MGHRA, CDR2 YSYEKL. The V gene end was trimmed by 4 bases and the J gene end by 4 bases; junction bases not matched to a gene: 12.

The chain links TRBV7-2 to TRBJ1-2; D ambiguous. V dropped 1 base and J dropped 4 bases, with 13 bases sitting between them. The germline CDR1 and CDR2 sequences are SGHTA and FQGNSA. The CDR3 loop spans 15 amino acids. The CDR3 DNA reads as TGTGCCAGCAGCTTAGATGGGCAGGTCCCCTATGGCTACACCTTC. Amino acids: CASSLDGQVPYGYTF.

The chain employs TRBV14 and TRBJ1-1, with TRBD1 matching 7 bases. The CDR3 runs 13 residues. Trimming removed 2 bases from V and 11 bases from J; junction bases left unmatched: 8. Per the germline V gene, CDR1 is SGHDN and CDR2 is FVKESK. The CDR3 sequence is CASSQQGGGRAFF. The CDR3 coding sequence is TGTGCCAGCAGCCAACAGGGGGGCGGGAGGGCTTTCTTT.

This clone was seen just once. This rearrangement joins TRBV10-3 to TRBJ1-2; D unclear. The CDR3 covers 16 residues. Germline values: CDR1 ENHRY, CDR2 SYGVKD. Trimming took off 0 bases at V and 4 bases at J, with 15 bases between the two ends. CDR3 coding DNA: TGTGCCATCAGTGAGTCGGTTACAGCCAGTTCCTATGGCTACACCTTC. Its translation: CAISESVTASSYGYTF.

This clone was detected ten times or more. J is TRBJ2-7 and V is TRBV27; no firm D call. This CDR3 contains 17 residues. Trimming stripped 5 bases from V and 7 bases from J, with 27 bases between. CDR1 is MNHEY and CDR2 is SMNVEV in the germline V gene (reference sequence). The CDR3 DNA reads TGTGCCAGCAGTCCAGAGAGTTTTGGGCTTAGTCTTCGGGAGCAGTACTTC. This sequence encodes CASSPESFGLSLREQYF.

This chain joins TRBV5-4 and TRBJ2-5, with TRBD2 matching 7 bases. The germline gives CDR1 SGHNT, CDR2 YYREEE (reference sequence). This CDR3 comprises 14 residues. V shed 4 bases and J 3 bases; nucleotides not matched to a gene: 6. The CDR3, as DNA: TGTGCCAGCAGCACTCCTAGCGGAGAAGAGACCCAGTACTTC. It codes for CASSTPSGEETQYF.

The V call is TRBV5-1, the J call TRBJ1-3; no firm D call. V was cut by 0 bases and J by 0 bases, with 10 bases left in between. Germline V lookup: CDR1 SGHRS, CDR2 YFSETQ. This CDR3 contains 16 residues. The CDR3 DNA sequence: TGCGCCAGCAGCTTGGGACCGCCTAGCTCTGGAAACACCATATATTTT. Amino acids: CASSLGPPSSGNTIYF. Complete variable domain (other parts from reference TRBV5-1 and TRBJ1-3): KAGVTQTPRYLIKTRGQQVTLSCSPISGHRSVSWYQQTPGQGLQFLFEYFSETQRNKGNFPGRFSGRQFSNSRSEMNVSTLELGDSALYLCASSLGPPSSGNTIYFGEGSWLTVV.

The chain is built from TRBV5-4 and TRBJ2-1, with a possible D match to TRBD1 (5 bases). The CDR3 totals 15 residues. Germline CDR1 is SGHNT and CDR2 is YYREEE (reference sequence). V dropped 3 bases and J dropped 5 bases, with 15 bases sitting between them. DNA for the CDR3: TGTGCCAGCAGCTCGCGTACCAGGGCGGACAATGAGCAGTTCTTC. Its translation is CASSSRTRADNEQFF.

The chain combines TRBV4-3 with TRBJ2-7; weak D call: TRBD2 (6 bases). Germline CDR1 LGHNA, CDR2 YSLEER. The CDR3 length is 13 residues. Trimming removed 0 bases from V and 8 bases from J, with 11 bases in between. CDR3 region: CASSQEDRGKQYF. CDR3 bases: TGCGCCAGCAGCCAAGAAGATCGGGGGAAGCAGTACTTC.

The V call is TRBV10-3, the J call TRBJ2-2, with TRBD2 matching over 12 bases. V trimming: 4 bases; J trimming: 8 bases; junction bases outside the gene matches: 5. CDR1 and CDR2 from the germline V gene are ENHRY and SYGVKD. This CDR3 contains 15 residues. CDR3 bases: TGTGCCATCAGTGGCGGACTAGCGGGGTTGGGGGAGCTGTTTTTT. It encodes CAISGGLAGLGELFF.

V and J are TRBV30 and TRBJ2-1; TRBD2 is a possible D gene (5 bases). The V and J ends lost 0 bases and 9 bases respectively, with 9 bases between them. Germline V gene sequence: CDR1 GTSNPN, CDR2 SVGIG (reference sequence). CDR3 length: 12 residues. In DNA, the CDR3 is TGTGCCTGGAGTGTACTACGGGGTGAGCAGTTCTTC. Its translation: CAWSVLRGEQFF. The full variable domain, completed using reference TRBV30 and TRBJ2-1, is SQTIHQWPATLVQPVGSPLSLECTVEGTSNPNLYWYRQAAGRGLQLLFYSVGIGQISSEVPQNLSASRPQDRQFILSSKKLLLSDSGFYLCAWSVLRGEQFFGPGTRLTVL.

This clone came up once. The chain combines TRBV7-3 with TRBJ2-5; 9 bases map to TRBD2. The germline V gene encodes CDR1 SGHTA and CDR2 FQGTGA. The CDR3 contains 18 residues. V lost 5 bases to trimming and J lost 4 bases; unmatched junction nucleotides: 17. The CDR3 bases are TGTGCCAGCAGCCTTGGGTGGGGGACTAGCCCAACAGGAGAGACCCAGTACTTC. Translating gives CASSLGWGTSPTGETQYF. The variable domain in full, completed from reference TRBV7-3 and TRBJ2-5, reads GAGVSQTPSNKVTEKGKYVELRCDPISGHTALYWYRQSLGQGPEFLIYFQGTGAADDSGLPNDRFFAVRPEGSVSTLKIQRTERGDSAVYLCASSLGWGTSPTGETQYFGPGTRLLVL.

This chain joins TRBV10-1 and TRBJ2-3; 9 positions match TRBD2. The germline CDR1 and CDR2 sequences are WNHNN and SYGVQD (reference sequence). V was pared by 9 bases and J by 5 bases, with 12 bases of the junction left unmatched. The CDR3 loop spans 15 amino acids. The CDR3 coding sequence is TGCGCCAGAAAGGGCGGGGGGGAAGATTTAGATACGCAGTATTTT. Amino acids: CARKGGGEDLDTQYF.

V usage is TRBV30 and J usage is TRBJ1-4, with D maybe TRBD1 (6 bases). The CDR3 has 13 amino acids. The germline V gene encodes CDR1 GTSNPN and CDR2 SVGIG (reference sequence). V gave up 0 bases and J gave up 8 bases, with 10 bases separating them. CDR3: CAWSVQGSEKLFF. In DNA, the CDR3 is TGTGCCTGGAGTGTACAGGGAAGCGAAAAACTGTTTTTT.

This clone has just one count. V is TRBV10-3 and J is TRBJ2-6; D gene unclear. Looked up from germline, CDR1 is ENHRY and CDR2 is SYGVKD. Trimming took 6 bases from V and 0 from J, leaving 6 bases between them. CDR3 length: 14 residues. The CDR3 coding sequence is TGTGCCATCAGACCGGGCTCTGGGGCCAACGTCCTGACTTTC. Its translation: CAIRPGSGANVLTF.

The V gene is TRBV7-9, the J gene TRBJ2-1; possibly TRBD2 for D (7 bases). Trimming stripped 6 bases from V and 7 bases from J, with 22 bases between. This CDR3 contains 16 residues. Germline assignment: CDR1 SEHNR and CDR2 FQNEAQ (reference sequence). Written as DNA, the CDR3 is TGTGCCAGCAGTCACAATAGGTGGGGGGGCTCGAATGAGCAGTTCTTC. Encoded protein: CASSHNRWGGSNEQFF. Complete variable domain (other parts from reference TRBV7-9 and TRBJ2-1): DTGVSQNPRHKITKRGQNVTFRCDPISEHNRLYWYRQTLGQGPEFLTYFQNEAQLEKSRLLSDRFSAERPKGSFSTLEIQRTEQGDSAMYLCASSHNRWGGSNEQFFGPGTRLTVL.

The chain employs TRBV27 and TRBJ1-3, with TRBD1 identical over 8 bases. CDR1 is MNHEY, CDR2 SMNVEV, per germline (reference sequence). Germline trimming cut 5 bases from V and 2 bases from J; bases unmatched to any gene: 14. There are 18 residues in the CDR3. The CDR3, as DNA: TGTGCCAGCAGTGCCCTTTCATCCGACAGGGGCGCTGGAAACACCATATATTTT. Amino acids: CASSALSSDRGAGNTIYF.

The chain has TRBV10-3 and TRBJ1-5; 7 nucleotides match TRBD1. The CDR3 spans 15 residues. Unmatched junction bases numbered 3, after V lost 3 bases and J lost 1 base. In germline, CDR1 is ENHRY, CDR2 SYGVKD. The CDR3, as DNA: TGTGCCATCAGTGATCAGGGGGGAAGCAATCAGCCCCAGCATTTT. Amino acids: CAISDQGGSNQPQHF.

The CDR3 loop is CASSLEQSQPQHF. The CDR3 DNA reads as TGTGCCAGCAGCTTAGAACAATCCCAGCCCCAGCATTTT. The chain has TRBV7-2 and TRBJ1-5; unclear D gene. The length of the CDR3 is 13 residues. V was clipped by 1 base and J by 7 bases, with 8 bases between them. CDR1 and CDR2 (germline): SGHTA, FQGNSA.

This chain uses TRBV7-9 with TRBJ1-1; 7 positions agree with TRBD1. Trimming at V came to 3 bases and at J to 2 bases, leaving 3 bases not matched to a gene. The V gene's germline CDR1 is SEHNR and CDR2 FQNEAQ (reference sequence). This CDR3 is 14 amino acids long. CDR3 protein: CASSFKGANTEAFF. The DNA of the CDR3 is TGTGCCAGCAGCTTTAAGGGGGCCAACACTGAAGCTTTCTTT.

The rearrangement links TRBV10-3 to TRBJ2-5; 11 nucleotides align to TRBD1. CDR3 length: 16 residues. Germline CDR1 ENHRY, CDR2 SYGVKD. The ends lost 0 bases at V and 7 bases at J; junction bases unmatched: 7. The CDR3 is CAISESDRGRIGTQYF. In DNA form, the CDR3 reads TGTGCCATCAGTGAGTCGGACAGGGGGCGGATTGGGACCCAGTACTTC.